The T cell receptor beta chain under discussion was sequenced for a study of chemoradiotherapy in HPV16-positive cancers. As for the study in general: A couple of HPV16-positive patients' cells yielded candidate HPV-specific clones and common motifs.

V was pared by 5 bases and J by 7 bases, with 21 bases between. The length of the CDR3 is 15 residues. Germline V gene sequence: CDR1 SGDLS, CDR2 YYNGEE. About this clone itself: Antigen specificity is unknown.

Sequencing was performed with immunoSEQ multiplex PCR; in TCRdb, only in-frame clones are kept and a portion is missing. This sample has fewer than 9,500 clones; about 88% occur once, and the top ten carry under 3.5%. Whole-study results and caveats: During treatment, candidate HPV-specific clones and E7-related motifs expanded in tumor.

This chain connects TRBV9 to TRBJ1-2, with D possibly TRBD1 on 5 matching bases. This TCR came from a human donor with HPV-associated anogenital cancer. The sample was tumor tissue, taken from a patient who underwent chemoradiotherapy. CDR3 nucleotides: TGTGCCAGCAGTCCCACTATTCAAACGAGGGGTGGCTACACCTTC. Protein: CASSPTIQTRGGYTF.